These 27 T cell receptor beta chains originate from one sample sequenced in a study of cytomegalovirus exposure and HLA in healthy donors. TCRdb's table, derived via immunoSEQ multiplex PCR, lists solely in-frame clones and lacks some. The table has under 350,000 clones, 65% to 90% seen once; the top ten hold 1%. Sequenced material: PBMCs. The receptors shown here come from a woman aged 18-35 years in good health and CMV-seronegative.

V gene TRBV2 combines with J gene TRBJ1-4, with 7 bases that match TRBD1. J gave up 5 bases and V 6 bases, and 9 bases lay outside the gene matches. This CDR3 has 15 amino acids. Looked up from germline, CDR1 is SNHLY and CDR2 is FYNNEI. The CDR3 region has the DNA TGTGCCAGCAGATTACGGGACAGACAAAATGAAAAACTGTTTTTT. This codes for CASRLRDRQNEKLFF.

This clone was detected a few times. The V and J genes are TRBV4-1 and TRBJ2-3; TRBD1 aligns across 8 bases. Trimming removed 1 base from V and 4 bases from J; junction bases left unmatched: 1. The CDR3 extends over 14 amino acids. Germline values: CDR1 MGHRA, CDR2 YSYEKL. The CDR3 DNA sequence: TGCGCCAGCAGCCAAGGACAGGGGCCAGATACGCAGTATTTT. Its protein product is CASSQGQGPDTQYF.

This clone was seen a single time. The chain combines TRBV6-1 with TRBJ1-2, with D hard to call. Trimming cost V 4 bases and J 4 bases, with 10 bases left between them. The CDR3 covers 13 residues. Germline V CDR1 and CDR2: MNHNS, SASEGT. The CDR3 reads CASSAGRGYGYTF. The CDR3 DNA follows: TGTGCCAGCAGTGCCGGGCGGGGCTATGGCTACACCTTC.

This clone was observed a single time. The V and J genes are TRBV27 and TRBJ2-1, with 9 bases that match TRBD1. V lost 5 bases to trimming and J lost 5 bases; unmatched junction nucleotides: 7. CDR3 length: 15 amino acids. Germline CDR1 MNHEY, CDR2 SMNVEV (reference sequence). The CDR3 DNA reads as TGTGCCAGCAGTCTTCTGGGACAGGGCAACAATGAGCAGTTCTTC. Protein product: CASSLLGQGNNEQFF.

This clone was observed once. V gene TRBV5-1 combines with J gene TRBJ2-1, with D hard to call. Trimming took 0 bases from V and 3 from J, leaving 10 bases between them. This CDR3 spans 15 amino acids. Germline CDR1 is SGHRS and CDR2 is YFSETQ. CDR3 loop: CASSLAMADYNEQFF. The CDR3 DNA follows: TGCGCCAGCAGCTTGGCGATGGCGGACTACAATGAGCAGTTCTTC. Drawing the rest from reference TRBV5-1 and TRBJ2-1, the complete variable domain is KAGVTQTPRYLIKTRGQQVTLSCSPISGHRSVSWYQQTPGQGLQFLFEYFSETQRNKGNFPGRFSGRQFSNSRSEMNVSTLELGDSALYLCASSLAMADYNEQFFGPGTRLTVL.

This clone was seen a single time. The chain uses TRBV6-4 and TRBJ1-1; D uncertain. The V gene's germline CDR1 is MRHNA and CDR2 SNTAGT. This CDR3 is 15 amino acids long. Trimming took 3 bases from V and 1 from J, leaving 12 bases between them. Here the CDR3 reads CASSESWGENTEAFF. CDR3 DNA sequence: TGTGCCAGCAGTGAATCATGGGGAGAGAACACTGAAGCTTTCTTT.

This clone has just one count. The chain recombines TRBV12-5 with TRBJ1-4; no reliable D call. Looked up from germline, CDR1 is LGHNT and CDR2 is FRNRAP. This CDR3 spans 13 amino acids. Trimming removed 7 bases at V and 0 bases at J, with 6 bases between. In DNA, the CDR3 is TGTGCTAGTGTGGGCTCAACTAATGAAAAACTGTTTTTT. This sequence encodes CASVGSTNEKLFF.

The chain employs TRBV27 and TRBJ1-1, with a tentative D call TRBD1 (5 bases). Trimming removed 10 bases at V and 1 base at J, with 16 bases between. The CDR3 totals 14 residues. Germline CDR1 and CDR2: MNHEY and SMNVEV (reference sequence). CDR3 residues: CATLKVDRNTEAFF. The CDR3 bases are TGTGCCACCCTAAAGGTCGACAGGAACACTGAAGCTTTCTTT.

The genes are TRBV11-2 and TRBJ2-2, with TRBD1 identical over 9 bases. The V gene's germline CDR1 is SGHAT and CDR2 FQNNGV. With V trimmed by 4 bases and J by 3 bases, 12 bases remained unmatched. The CDR3 covers 18 residues. The DNA for the CDR3 is TGTGCCAGCAGCTCCTATCCTACAGGGGGCAAAGACACCGGGGAGCTGTTTTTT. This gives the protein CASSSYPTGGKDTGELFF.

In its sample, this clone was seen once. The chain uses TRBV6-5 and TRBJ1-3; unclear D gene. V was shortened by 9 bases and J by 4 bases, with 7 bases between the two germline ends. The CDR3 is 11 amino acids. Per the germline V gene, CDR1 is MNHEY and CDR2 is SVGAGI. The CDR3 here is CASMTGNTIYF. Here the CDR3 DNA reads TGTGCCAGTATGACAGGAAACACCATATATTTT.

The chain is built from TRBV18 and TRBJ1-1; no definite D call. Germline V gene lookup returns CDR1 KGHSH and CDR2 LQKENI. The CDR3 runs 15 residues. The ends were cut back, 0 bases at V and 4 bases at J, with 12 bases in the middle. The CDR3, as DNA: TGTGCCAGCTCACCACCAGCGTTCCCGAGCACTGAAGCTTTCTTT. Its protein product is CASSPPAFPSTEAFF.

The chain links TRBV14 to TRBJ2-7; a possible D gene is TRBD2 (5 bases). V was cut by 1 base and J by 3 bases, with 16 bases left in between. The germline CDR1 and CDR2 sequences are SGHDN and FVKESK. The CDR3 totals 16 residues. The CDR3 DNA reads TGTGCCAGCAGCCAAGCTCGAGGAGTAGCGTACTACGAGCAGTACTTC. It yields the protein CASSQARGVAYYEQYF. Together with reference TRBV14 and TRBJ2-7, the CDR3 gives the full variable domain: EAGVTQFPSHSVIEKGQTVTLRCDPISGHDNLYWYRRVMGKEIKFLLHFVKESKQDESGMPNNRFLAERTGGTYSTLKVQPAELEDSGVYFCASSQARGVAYYEQYFGPGTRLTVT.

The chain links TRBV18 to TRBJ2-2, with D possibly being TRBD1 (6 bases). The V and J ends lost 3 bases and 3 bases respectively, with 11 bases between them. CDR3 size: 15 residues. CDR1 and CDR2 (germline): KGHSH, LQKENI. The CDR3 coding sequence is TGTGCCAGCTCACCGAGACAGGAGTACACCGGGGAGCTGTTTTTT. Amino acid sequence: CASSPRQEYTGELFF.

The count of this clone is one. This chain connects TRBV30 to TRBJ2-3, with 8 positions matching TRBD2. The CDR3 totals 17 residues. Germline V gene lookup returns CDR1 GTSNPN and CDR2 SVGIG (reference sequence). Losses at the gene ends were 0 bases for V and 0 bases for J; bases not matched to a gene: 8. CDR3 in DNA: TGTGCCTGGAGTGTGGGGGTAGCGGGGACTAGCACAGATACGCAGTATTTT. It encodes CAWSVGVAGTSTDTQYF.

This rearrangement joins TRBV19 to TRBJ2-3, with D possibly TRBD1 on 6 matching bases. The CDR3 is 14 amino acids. The V end was cut by 7 bases, the J end by 2 bases, with 13 bases between. Per germline, CDR1 LNHDA and CDR2 SQIVND (reference sequence). The CDR3 region is CASTRKGDTDTQYF. Here the CDR3 DNA reads TGTGCCAGTACCCGCAAGGGGGACACAGATACGCAGTATTTT.

On this clone: Other DNA sequences from this sample encode an identical CDR3 as well. This chain uses TRBV30 with TRBJ2-6, with 7 bases fitting TRBD2. Germline values: CDR1 GTSNPN, CDR2 SVGIG (reference sequence). Trimming at V came to 5 bases and at J to 0 bases, leaving 10 bases not matched to a gene. This CDR3 is built from 17 residues. CDR3 sequence: CAWGGGGGLSGANVLTF. DNA for the CDR3: TGTGCCTGGGGTGGTGGCGGGGGTCTCTCTGGGGCCAACGTCCTGACTTTC.

The rearrangement joins TRBV5-6 to TRBJ1-5; D not resolved. Germline loops: CDR1 SGHDT, CDR2 YYEEEE. This CDR3 comprises 12 residues. Trimming pared 3 bases from V and 6 bases from J, leaving 7 bases between. The CDR3 region has the DNA TGTGCCAGCAGCTATCAAGCTCAGCCCCAGCATTTT. Protein product: CASSYQAQPQHF.

V and J are TRBV5-1 and TRBJ1-5; 9 positions agree with TRBD1. After removal of 0 bases from V and 6 bases from J, the junction contained 7 bases not matched to a gene. The germline V gene encodes CDR1 SGHRS and CDR2 YFSETQ. CDR3 size: 16 residues. The CDR3 here is CASSLAPGQGGQPQHF. DNA for the CDR3: TGCGCCAGCAGCTTGGCCCCGGGACAGGGAGGTCAGCCCCAGCATTTT. The entire variable domain, with the rest obtained from reference TRBV5-1 and TRBJ1-5, is as follows: KAGVTQTPRYLIKTRGQQVTLSCSPISGHRSVSWYQQTPGQGLQFLFEYFSETQRNKGNFPGRFSGRQFSNSRSEMNVSTLELGDSALYLCASSLAPGQGGQPQHFGDGTRLSIL.

V and J are TRBV7-9 and TRBJ2-7, with D unresolved. Germline assignment: CDR1 SEHNR and CDR2 FQNEAQ (reference sequence). Trimming took 6 bases from V and 9 from J, leaving 21 bases between them. There are 14 residues in the CDR3. In nucleotides, the CDR3 is TGTGCCAGCAGATCGACACGTGCCGGCGATGGGCAGTACTTC. Translated: CASRSTRAGDGQYF.

The V gene is TRBV2, the J gene TRBJ2-3; D call uncertain. Germline assignment: CDR1 SNHLY and CDR2 FYNNEI. The germline V and J ends were trimmed by 3 bases and 6 bases, with 16 bases remaining between them. This CDR3 region has 15 residues. CDR3 protein: CASSDERILFDTQYF. The CDR3 coding sequence is TGTGCCAGCAGTGATGAGCGAATCTTGTTCGATACGCAGTATTTT. The full variable domain, its missing parts supplied by reference TRBV2 and TRBJ2-3, is EPEVTQTPSHQVTQMGQEVILRCVPISNHLYFYWYRQILGQKVEFLVSFYNNEISEKSEIFDDQFSVERPDGSNFTLKIRSTKLEDSAMYFCASSDERILFDTQYFGPGTRLTVL.

The chain combines TRBV7-9 with TRBJ2-1; 7 bases are a match to TRBD1. CDR3 length: 16 amino acids. CDR1 is SEHNR and CDR2 is FQNEAQ in the germline V gene (reference sequence). Unmatched junction bases numbered 9, after V lost 5 bases and J lost 2 bases. This CDR3 is CASSHPRTGAYNEQFF. DNA for the CDR3: TGTGCCAGCAGCCATCCCCGGACAGGCGCCTACAATGAGCAGTTCTTC.

The V gene is TRBV2, the J gene TRBJ1-4; D call uncertain. The V end was cut by 7 bases, the J end by 0 bases, with 12 bases between. From germline, CDR1 is SNHLY and CDR2 FYNNEI. This CDR3 comprises 15 residues. CDR3 nucleotides: TGTGCCAGCACCCGCGACACTGCAACTAATGAAAAACTGTTTTTT. It yields the protein CASTRDTATNEKLFF.

This sequence joins TRBV29-1 and TRBJ1-2; D is uncertain. Between the trimmed V and J ends, which lost 5 bases and 7 bases, there was a span of 14 bases. Germline lookup yields CDR1 SQVTM and CDR2 ANQGSEA. The CDR3 extends over 12 amino acids. The DNA for the CDR3 is TGCAGCGTTATCCCGGTGAGAACTGGCTACACCTTC. Its translation is CSVIPVRTGYTF.

This chain uses TRBV4-3 with TRBJ1-6, with 7 bases that match TRBD1. The V gene end was trimmed by 4 bases and the J gene end by 0 bases; junction bases not matched to a gene: 6. The germline gives CDR1 LGHNA, CDR2 YSLEER. The CDR3 length is 17 residues. The CDR3 DNA reads as TGCGCCAGCAGCCGTTCAGGGGGGAGCTCCTATAATTCACCCCTCCACTTT. This translates into CASSRSGGSSYNSPLHF.

The chain employs TRBV6-1 and TRBJ2-7; the match to TRBD1 covers 9 bases. The CDR3 has 16 amino acids. The V gene's germline CDR1 is MNHNS and CDR2 SASEGT. The V gene end was trimmed by 2 bases and the J gene end by 7 bases; junction bases not matched to a gene: 12. The CDR3 loop reads CASSEQGTGLKGEQYF. The CDR3 nucleotides read TGTGCCAGCAGTGAACAAGGGACAGGGCTAAAGGGAGAGCAGTACTTC.

The chain combines TRBV27 with TRBJ1-2; TRBD1 matches 7 bases. Trimming removed 5 bases from V and 4 bases from J; junction bases left unmatched: 7. Germline V CDR1 and CDR2: MNHEY, SMNVEV (reference sequence). The CDR3 is 14 residues long. The DNA of the CDR3 is TGTGCCAGCAGTCCTCGGGGACAGCCCTATGGCTACACCTTC. Protein product: CASSPRGQPYGYTF.

This chain connects TRBV6-6 to TRBJ1-5; a weak D match, TRBD1 (5 bases). The germline V gene has CDR1 MNHNY and CDR2 SVGAGI (reference sequence). V was cut by 6 bases and J by 5 bases, with 8 bases left in between. CDR3 length: 12 amino acids. This CDR3 is CASSFRDQPQHF. The CDR3, as DNA: TGTGCCAGCAGCTTCAGGGATCAGCCCCAGCATTTT.